This TCR beta chain was found in a study of T cell responses to AZD1222 COVID-19 vaccine. Study-level background: Analyses pooled second doses at about 4 or about 12 weeks. General study findings and limits: In a largely white British group with more females than males, clonal diversity was possibly underestimated.

Trimming cost V 1 base and J 3 bases; bases outside gene matches: 4. The CDR3 totals 15 residues. Germline V lookup: CDR1 KGHSH, CDR2 LQKENI. Only a few counts were recorded for this clone. Antigen: not known. Assay: immunoSEQ multiplex PCR; the TCRdb copy retains only in-frame clones and omits some. Of roughly 99,000 clones in the sample, approximately 90% were seen once. Sequences were derived from peripheral blood, sampled on day 0 of AZD1222 vaccination. J is TRBJ2-7 and V is TRBV18, with 9 bases matching TRBD2. This TCR was recovered from an adult in good health. In DNA, the CDR3 is TGTGCCAGCTCACCACTTCCGCGGGGGGGCTACGAGCAGTACTTC. Encoded protein: CASSPLPRGGYEQYF.